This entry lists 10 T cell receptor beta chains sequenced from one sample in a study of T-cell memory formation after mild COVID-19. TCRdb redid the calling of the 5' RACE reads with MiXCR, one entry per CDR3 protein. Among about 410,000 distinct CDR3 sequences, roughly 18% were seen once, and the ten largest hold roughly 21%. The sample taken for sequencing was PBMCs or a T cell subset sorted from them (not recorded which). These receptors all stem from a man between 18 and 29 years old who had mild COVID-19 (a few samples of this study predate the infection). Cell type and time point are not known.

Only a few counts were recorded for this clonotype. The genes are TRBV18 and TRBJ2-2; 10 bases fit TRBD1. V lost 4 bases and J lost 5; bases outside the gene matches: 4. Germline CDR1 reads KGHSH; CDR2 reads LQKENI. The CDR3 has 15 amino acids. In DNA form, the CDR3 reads TGTGCCAGCTCACGACAGGGGGCCGCTACCGGGGAGCTGTTTTTT. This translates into CASSRQGAATGELFF.

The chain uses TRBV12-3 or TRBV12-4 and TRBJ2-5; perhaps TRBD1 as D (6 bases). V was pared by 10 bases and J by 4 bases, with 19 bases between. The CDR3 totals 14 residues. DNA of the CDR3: TGTGCCACCTTACTACAGGGATTTGGAGAGACCCAGTACTTC. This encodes CATLLQGFGETQYF.

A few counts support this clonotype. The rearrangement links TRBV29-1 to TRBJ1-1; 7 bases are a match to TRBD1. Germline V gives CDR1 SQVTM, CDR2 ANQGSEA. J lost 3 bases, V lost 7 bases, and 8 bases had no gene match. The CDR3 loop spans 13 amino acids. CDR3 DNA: TGCAGCGCTACAGGGGCGATTTACACTGAAGCTTTCTTT. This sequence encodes CSATGAIYTEAFF.

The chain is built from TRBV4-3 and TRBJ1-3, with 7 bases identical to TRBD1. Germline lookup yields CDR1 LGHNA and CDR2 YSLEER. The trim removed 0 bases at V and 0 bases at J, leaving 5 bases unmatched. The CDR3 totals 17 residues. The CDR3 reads CASSQDRQGVSGNTIYF. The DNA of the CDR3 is TGCGCCAGCAGCCAAGATCGACAGGGAGTCTCTGGAAACACCATATATTTT.

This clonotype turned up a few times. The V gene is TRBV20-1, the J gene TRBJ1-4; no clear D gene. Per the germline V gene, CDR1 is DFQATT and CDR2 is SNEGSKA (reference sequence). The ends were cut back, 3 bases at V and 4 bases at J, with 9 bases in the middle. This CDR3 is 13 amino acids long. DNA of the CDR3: TGCAGTGCTAGGGCAGACGGTAATGAAAAACTGTTTTTT. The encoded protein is CSARADGNEKLFF.

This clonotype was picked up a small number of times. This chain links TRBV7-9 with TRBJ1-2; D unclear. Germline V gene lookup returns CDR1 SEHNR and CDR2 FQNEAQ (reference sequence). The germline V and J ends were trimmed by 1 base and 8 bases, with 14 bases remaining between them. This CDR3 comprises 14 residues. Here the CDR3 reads CASSLGPLAIGYTF. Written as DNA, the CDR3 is TGTGCCAGCAGCTTAGGGCCCCTGGCGATCGGCTACACCTTC.

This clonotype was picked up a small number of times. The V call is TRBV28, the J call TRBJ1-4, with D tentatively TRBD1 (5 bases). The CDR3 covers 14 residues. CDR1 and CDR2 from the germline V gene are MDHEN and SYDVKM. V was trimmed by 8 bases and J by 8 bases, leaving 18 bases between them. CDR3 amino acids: CASHGDSRHEKLFF. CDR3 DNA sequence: TGTGCCAGCCATGGAGACAGCCGACACGAAAAACTGTTTTTT.

The CDR3 loop is CASSEGNPDTQYF. CDR3 DNA sequence: TGTGCCAGCAGCGAAGGGAACCCAGATACGCAGTATTTT. The rearrangement links TRBV9 to TRBJ2-3, with D hard to call. The CDR3 runs to 13 residues. Germline V gene sequence: CDR1 SGDLS, CDR2 YYNGEE. Trimming took off 3 bases at V and 4 bases at J, with 9 bases between the two ends.

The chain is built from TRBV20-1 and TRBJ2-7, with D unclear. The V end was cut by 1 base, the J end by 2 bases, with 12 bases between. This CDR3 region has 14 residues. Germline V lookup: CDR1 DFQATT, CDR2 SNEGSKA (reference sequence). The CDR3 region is CSARGWRQPYEQYV. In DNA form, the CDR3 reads TGCAGTGCTAGAGGTTGGAGACAACCCTACGAGCAGTACGTC.

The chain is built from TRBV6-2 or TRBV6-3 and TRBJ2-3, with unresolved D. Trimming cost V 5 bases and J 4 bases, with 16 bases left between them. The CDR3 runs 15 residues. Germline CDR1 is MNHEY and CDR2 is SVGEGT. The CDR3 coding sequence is TGTGCCAGCAGTCTGGGATATCGGCTCCCAGATACGCAGTATTTT. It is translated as CASSLGYRLPDTQYF.